This T cell receptor beta chain was recovered during a study of blood T cell repertoires in COVID-19. V was cut by 0 bases and J by 5 bases, with 11 bases left in between. This CDR3 comprises 15 residues. Germline V gives CDR1 SGHRS, CDR2 YFSETQ. The table came from immunoSEQ multiplex PCR; TCRdb's copy has only in-frame clones and leaves some out. The sample lists 250,000 to 300,000 clones, approximately 88% seen once, with about 1% in the top ten. The chain employs TRBV5-1 and TRBJ1-4, with unresolved D. The TCR originated in a woman aged 25 to 45 who had recovered from COVID-19. Sequencing was carried out using PBMCs or T cells enriched from blood (not recorded which). CDR3 residues: CASSLVAGLNEKLFF. CDR3 bases: TGCGCCAGCAGCTTGGTAGCAGGACTAAATGAAAAACTGTTTTTT.